Listed below are T cell receptor beta chains from one sample, sequenced in a study of CD8 T cells in Susac syndrome. One entry per CDR3 protein results from TCRdb running MiXCR on the immunoSEQ multiplex PCR reads. The sample records about 120,000 distinct CDR3 sequences, 94% being singletons. Material: CD4+ T cells from PBMCs. All receptors come from a human donor in good health. The conserved cysteine and the conserved F or W are not part of the CDR3 here.

V,CDR3
TRBV18,ASSPTLGNNYGYT
TRBV19,ASKRQPLATGELF
TRBV27,ASSITGLSTYEQY
TRBV18,ASSPRRGEYNEQF
TRBV18,ASSPRATETQY
TRBV6-2/TRBV6-3,ASSPGLAGGYEQY
TRBV6-2/TRBV6-3,ASSYSSSAASSTDTQY
TRBV4-2,ASSQDARETDTQY
TRBV9,ASSVAPGGPKAF
TRBV5-1,ASSFSGTEAYGYT
TRBV28,ASSTGTSNYEQY
TRBV6-6,ASRPEGQPQH
TRBV7-8,ASSSWAGDRTGELF
TRBV12-3/TRBV12-4,ASSLGGLHYEQY
TRBV5-1,ASSLGSGVGTEAF
TRBV18,ASSPPSGSRSEQY
TRBV30,AWSASRAGGYNEQF
TRBV3-1,ASRPTGRDTQY
TRBV7-8,ASSASGRPLEQY
TRBV5-1,ATSSPNTEAF
TRBV29-1,SVEGHSGAGELF
TRBV2,ASSEAQTSGQF
TRBV3-1,ASSHTGGTYNEQF
TRBV4-2,ASSQGSDVYEQY
TRBV3-1,ASSLSPDEDNEQF
TRBV29-1,SVVGGSTDTQY
TRBV18,ASSPGEMDEQY
TRBV11-3,ASSIPLAGGDNEQF
TRBV7-2,ASSLVGGETEAF
TRBV7-9,ASSQDRFSYEQY
TRBV5-1,ASSAQGGDEQF
TRBV5-1,ASSLSTGAPNTDTQY
TRBV6-6,ASRLVAGELF
TRBV5-1,ASSFQQGVTEAF
TRBV13,ASSWRGVLYEQY
TRBV18,ASSPQTGGETEAF
TRBV30,AWGSGSSYNEQF
TRBV27,ASARDRESSNYGYT
TRBV27,ASSLSPDANYGYT
TRBV7-9,ASSLWQADSYNEQF
TRBV7-2,ASSLGTTDYGYT
TRBV20-1,SASRGGEQY
TRBV3-1,ASSRSGTGTDTQY
TRBV3-1,ASKPLGQGPGTQY
TRBV20-1,SAGQGETQY
TRBV19,ASSSIPGQGNTEAF
TRBV29-1,SVVATIWGDNEQF
TRBV18,ASSPSSGSGNEQF